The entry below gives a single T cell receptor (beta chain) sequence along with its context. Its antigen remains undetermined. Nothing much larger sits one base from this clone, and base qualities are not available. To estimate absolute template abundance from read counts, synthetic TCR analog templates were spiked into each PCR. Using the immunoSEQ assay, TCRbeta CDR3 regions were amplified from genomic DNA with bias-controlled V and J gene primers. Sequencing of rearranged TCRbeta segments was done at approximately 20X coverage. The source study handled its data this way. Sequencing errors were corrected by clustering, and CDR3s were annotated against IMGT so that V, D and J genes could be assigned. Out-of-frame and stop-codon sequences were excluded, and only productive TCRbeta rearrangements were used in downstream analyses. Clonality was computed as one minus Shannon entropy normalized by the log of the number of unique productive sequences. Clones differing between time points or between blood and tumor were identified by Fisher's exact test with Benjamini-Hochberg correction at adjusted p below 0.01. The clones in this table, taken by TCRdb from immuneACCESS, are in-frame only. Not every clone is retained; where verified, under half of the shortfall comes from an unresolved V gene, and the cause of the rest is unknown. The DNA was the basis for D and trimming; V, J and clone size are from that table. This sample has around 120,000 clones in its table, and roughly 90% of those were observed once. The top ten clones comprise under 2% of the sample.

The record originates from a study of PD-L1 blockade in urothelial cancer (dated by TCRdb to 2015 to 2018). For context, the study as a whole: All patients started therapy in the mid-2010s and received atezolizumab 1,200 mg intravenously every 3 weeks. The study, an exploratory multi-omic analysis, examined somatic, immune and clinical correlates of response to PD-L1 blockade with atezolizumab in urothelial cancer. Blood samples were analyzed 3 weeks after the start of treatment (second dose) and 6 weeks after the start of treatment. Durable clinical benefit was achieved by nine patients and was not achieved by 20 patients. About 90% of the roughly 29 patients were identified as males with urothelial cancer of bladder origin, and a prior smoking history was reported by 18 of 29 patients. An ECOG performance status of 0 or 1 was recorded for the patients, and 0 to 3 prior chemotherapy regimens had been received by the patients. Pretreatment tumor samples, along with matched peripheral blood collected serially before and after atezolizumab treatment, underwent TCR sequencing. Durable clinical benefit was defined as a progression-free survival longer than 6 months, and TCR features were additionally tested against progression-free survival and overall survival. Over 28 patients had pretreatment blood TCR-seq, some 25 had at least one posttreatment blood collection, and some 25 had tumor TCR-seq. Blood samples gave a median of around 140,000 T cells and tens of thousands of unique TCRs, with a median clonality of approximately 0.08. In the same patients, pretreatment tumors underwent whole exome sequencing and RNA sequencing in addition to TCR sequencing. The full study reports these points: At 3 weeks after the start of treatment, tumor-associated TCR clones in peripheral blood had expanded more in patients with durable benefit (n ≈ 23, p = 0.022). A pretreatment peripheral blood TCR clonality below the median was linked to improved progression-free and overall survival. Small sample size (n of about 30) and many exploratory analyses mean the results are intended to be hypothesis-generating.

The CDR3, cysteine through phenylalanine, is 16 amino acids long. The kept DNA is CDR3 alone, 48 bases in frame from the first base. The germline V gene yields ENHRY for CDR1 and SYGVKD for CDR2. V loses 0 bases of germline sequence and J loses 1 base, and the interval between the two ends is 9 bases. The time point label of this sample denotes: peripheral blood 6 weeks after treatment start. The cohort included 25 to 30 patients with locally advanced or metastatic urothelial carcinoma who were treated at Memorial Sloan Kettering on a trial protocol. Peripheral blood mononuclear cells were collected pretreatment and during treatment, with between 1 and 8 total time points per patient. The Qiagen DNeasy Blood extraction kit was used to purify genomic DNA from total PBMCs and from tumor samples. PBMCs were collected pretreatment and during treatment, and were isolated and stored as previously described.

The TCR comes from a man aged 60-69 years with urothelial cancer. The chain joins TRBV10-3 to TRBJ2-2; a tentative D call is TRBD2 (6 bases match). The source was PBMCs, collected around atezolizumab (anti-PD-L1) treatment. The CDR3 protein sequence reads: CAISESGLMNTGELFF. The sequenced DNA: TGTGCCATCAGTGAGTCGGGACTCATGAACACCGGGGAGCTGTTTTTT.